This T cell receptor (beta chain) comes out of a study of cytomegalovirus exposure and HLA in healthy donors. Study-wide results and limits: In presence/absence analyses, roughly uniform sequencing depth across donors was assumed. Confirmation in vitro established that a few CMV-associated chains were specific for CMV antigens. The classifier reportedly diagnosed cytomegalovirus status with high specificity and sensitivity.

A multiplex PCR was run with 60 Vbeta primers and 13 Jbeta primers. The method was immunoSEQ multiplex PCR; TCRdb's version includes in-frame clones alone and lacks a portion of them. The sample contains some 130,000 clones, about three quarters of which appear only once. Donors in the study were healthy people who gave bone marrow. About this clone itself: The antigen remains unidentified.

J was trimmed by 1 base and V by 6 bases; bases with no gene match: 0. The CDR3 has 13 amino acids. The germline CDR1 and CDR2 sequences are MGHDK and SYGVNS. The receptor's source is a male donor in good health and CMV-seronegative. Material for sequencing was PBMCs. The rearrangement links TRBV25-1 to TRBJ1-1; TRBD1 matches at 9 bases. Written as DNA, the CDR3 is TGTGCCAGCAGGGGACAGGGGAACACTGAAGCTTTCTTT. Translation: CASRGQGNTEAFF.